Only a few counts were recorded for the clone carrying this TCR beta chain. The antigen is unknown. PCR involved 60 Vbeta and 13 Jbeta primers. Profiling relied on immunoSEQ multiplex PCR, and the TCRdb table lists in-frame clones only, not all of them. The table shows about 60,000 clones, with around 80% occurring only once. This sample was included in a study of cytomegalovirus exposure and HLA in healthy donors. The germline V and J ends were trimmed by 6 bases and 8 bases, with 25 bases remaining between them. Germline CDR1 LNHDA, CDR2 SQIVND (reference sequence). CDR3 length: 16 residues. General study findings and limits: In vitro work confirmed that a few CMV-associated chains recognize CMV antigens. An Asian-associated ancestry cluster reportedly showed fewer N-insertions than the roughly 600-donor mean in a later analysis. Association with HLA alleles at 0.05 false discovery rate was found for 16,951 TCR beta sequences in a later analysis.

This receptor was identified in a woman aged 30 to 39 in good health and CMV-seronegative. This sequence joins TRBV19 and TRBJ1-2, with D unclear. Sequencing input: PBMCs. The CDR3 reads CASSNDLDVSLWGYTF. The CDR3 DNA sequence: TGTGCCAGTAGCAATGATCTAGACGTAAGCCTTTGGGGCTACACCTTC. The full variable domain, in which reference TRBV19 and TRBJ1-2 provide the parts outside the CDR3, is DGGITQSPKYLFRKEGQNVTLSCEQNLNHDAMYWYRQDPGQGLRLIYYSQIVNDFQKGDIAEGYSVSREKKESFPLTVTSAQKNPTAFYLCASSNDLDVSLWGYTFGSGTRLTVV.